The T cell receptor beta chain described here comes from a study of neurological immune-mediated disorders. Study conclusions and caveats: The greatest TCR clonal expansion appeared in HTLV-1-associated myelopathy and the smallest, falling below healthy controls, in multiple sclerosis.

This clonotype was counted many times. Antigen: not known. The making of cDNA relied on 5'RACE with 10-nucleotide random UMIs. Per sequencing run, 15-18 subjects together gave over 170 million TCR-beta sequences. Via MiXCR, TCRdb re-called the 5' RACE reads, giving one row per CDR3 protein. This sample has about 84,000 distinct CDR3 sequences, with 10% found just once. Sequences were obtained from PBMCs. The source of this sequence is a man aged 35 to 55 in good health.

CDR3 protein: CASSLVSAGDEQFF. Here the CDR3 DNA reads TGTGCCAGCAGCTTAGTATCGGCGGGCGATGAGCAGTTCTTC. This sequence joins TRBV7-9 and TRBJ2-1; tentative D call: TRBD2 (5 bases). Germline CDR1 reads SEHNR; CDR2 reads FQNEAQ (reference sequence). The CDR3 is 14 residues long. Trimming took off 1 base at V and 8 bases at J, with 12 bases between the two ends.